The source of this T cell receptor beta chain is a study of cytomegalovirus exposure and HLA in healthy donors. CDR1 and CDR2 (germline): MDHEN, SYDVKM. V shed 6 bases and J shed 12 bases, with 17 bases lying between them. CDR3 length equals 12 residues. Libraries were prepared by immunoSEQ multiplex PCR; TCRdb keeps only in-frame clonotypes and omits some of them. The sample contains 65,000 to 75,000 clones, 90% to 95% of which appear only once. Comments on this clone: The target antigen is unknown.

Overall study results and limits: A later analysis found first-cohort TCR clusters tended to co-occur in the 130 or so validation repertoires. The classifier reportedly diagnosed cytomegalovirus status with high specificity and sensitivity.

The chain is built from TRBV28 and TRBJ1-1, with a tentative D call TRBD1 (5 bases). The source of this sequence is a woman younger than 35 in good health and CMV-seropositive. Sequencing was performed on PBMCs. CDR3 in DNA: TGTGCCAGCAGCCTCCAGGGAAAGCCTACTTTCTTT. It codes for CASSLQGKPTFF.